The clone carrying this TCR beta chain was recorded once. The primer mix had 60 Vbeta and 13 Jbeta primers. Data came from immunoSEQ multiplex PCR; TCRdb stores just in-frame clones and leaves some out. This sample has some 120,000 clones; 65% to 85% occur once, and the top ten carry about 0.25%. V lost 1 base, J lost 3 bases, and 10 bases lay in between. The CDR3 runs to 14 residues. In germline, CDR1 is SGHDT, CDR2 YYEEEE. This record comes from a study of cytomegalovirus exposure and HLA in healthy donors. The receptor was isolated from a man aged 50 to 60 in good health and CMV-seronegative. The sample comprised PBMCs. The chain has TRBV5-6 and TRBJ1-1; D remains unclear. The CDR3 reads CASSLKLAHTEAFF. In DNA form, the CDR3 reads TGTGCCAGCAGCTTGAAGCTTGCCCACACTGAAGCTTTCTTT.